This is a list of T cell receptor beta chains from one sample in a study of neurological immune-mediated disorders. In TCRdb, the 5' RACE reads were re-called with MiXCR into one record per CDR3 protein. This table has about 66,000 distinct CDR3 sequences, around 5% appearing once. Sequencing input: PBMCs. Every receptor here comes from a woman aged 30 to 39 with multiple sclerosis. Both conserved end residues are part of each CDR3. The D gene is left open where the match is weak. Clone sizes are given selectively: once, few, many, or a class where the clone is expanded.

v_call: TRBV29-1; j_call: TRBJ2-1; clone_size: many; d_call: -; cdr3_nt: TGCAGCGTTGGGCGCAATGAGCAGTTCTTC; cdr3_aa: CSVGRNEQFF
v_call: TRBV20-1; j_call: TRBJ2-7; clone_size: -; d_call: TRBD1; cdr3_nt: TGCAGTGCTAGTTTGGCAGGGGGTGCCTACGAGCAGTACTTC; cdr3_aa: CSASLAGGAYEQYF
v_call: TRBV6-5; j_call: TRBJ1-1; clone_size: many; d_call: TRBD1; cdr3_nt: TGTGCCAGCAGTTACGGGACAGGGTTTGGTGAAGCTTTCTTT; cdr3_aa: CASSYGTGFGEAFF
v_call: TRBV3-1; j_call: TRBJ2-2; clone_size: -; d_call: -; cdr3_nt: TGTGCCAGCAGCCCTCGGCGGGGTAAACCCGGGGAGCTGTTTTTT; cdr3_aa: CASSPRRGKPGELFF
v_call: TRBV5-6; j_call: TRBJ2-7; clone_size: many; d_call: -; cdr3_nt: TGTGCCAGCAGCTCCGGACTGGACTACGAGCAGTACTTC; cdr3_aa: CASSSGLDYEQYF
v_call: TRBV2; j_call: TRBJ2-3; clone_size: many; d_call: -; cdr3_nt: TGTGCCAGCACGATGGCGCAGTATTTT; cdr3_aa: CASTMAQYF
v_call: TRBV6-4; j_call: TRBJ2-1; clone_size: many; d_call: TRBD1; cdr3_nt: TGTGCCAGCAGTGCAGGGGGCTACAATGAGCAGTTCTTC; cdr3_aa: CASSAGGYNEQFF
v_call: TRBV7-2; j_call: TRBJ2-5; clone_size: few; d_call: -; cdr3_nt: TGTGCCAGCAGCTTAGACTCCGTGGGGACCCAGTACTTC; cdr3_aa: CASSLDSVGTQYF
v_call: TRBV6-5; j_call: TRBJ1-4; clone_size: many; d_call: -; cdr3_nt: TGTGCCAGCAGCCGGTCAGGGAGGACTAATGAAAAACTGTTTTTT; cdr3_aa: CASSRSGRTNEKLFF
v_call: TRBV5-5; j_call: TRBJ1-2; clone_size: -; d_call: TRBD1; cdr3_nt: TGTGCCAGCAGCAACCAGGGACAGTATGGCTACACCTTC; cdr3_aa: CASSNQGQYGYTF
v_call: TRBV12-3/TRBV12-4; j_call: TRBJ1-4; clone_size: many; d_call: -; cdr3_nt: TGTGCCAGCAGTTTTTCCCCCAAAAAACTGTTTTTT; cdr3_aa: CASSFSPKKLFF
v_call: TRBV3-1; j_call: TRBJ2-6; clone_size: few; d_call: -; cdr3_nt: TGTGCCAGCAGGTTCTCTGGGGCCAACGTCCTGACTTTC; cdr3_aa: CASRFSGANVLTF
v_call: TRBV20-1; j_call: TRBJ1-5; clone_size: many; d_call: -; cdr3_nt: TGCAGTGCTAGCGTGACAGCTGATCAGCCCCAGAATTTT; cdr3_aa: CSASVTADQPQNF
v_call: TRBV20-1; j_call: TRBJ2-7; clone_size: many; d_call: TRBD2; cdr3_nt: TGCAGTGCCCTGGGACTAGCGGGGCACGAGCAGTACTTC; cdr3_aa: CSALGLAGHEQYF
v_call: TRBV9; j_call: TRBJ2-1; clone_size: few; d_call: -; cdr3_nt: TGTGCCAGCAGCGTAGCCCGGGACCGCTACAATGAGCAGTTCTTC; cdr3_aa: CASSVARDRYNEQFF
v_call: TRBV5-4; j_call: TRBJ2-5; clone_size: few; d_call: -; cdr3_nt: TGTGCCAGCAGCCCCGGGCTAGCTCAAGAGACCCAGTACTTC; cdr3_aa: CASSPGLAQETQYF
v_call: TRBV7-2; j_call: TRBJ2-1; clone_size: many; d_call: -; cdr3_nt: TGTGCCAGCAGTTTGTTTAGCGAGTCCTACAATGAGCAGTTCTTC; cdr3_aa: CASSLFSESYNEQFF
v_call: TRBV5-1; j_call: TRBJ1-2; clone_size: many; d_call: -; cdr3_nt: TGCGCCAGCAAAAGAGACACGGATTCTTATGGCTACACCTTC; cdr3_aa: CASKRDTDSYGYTF
v_call: TRBV7-9; j_call: TRBJ2-3; clone_size: few; d_call: -; cdr3_nt: TGTGCCAGCAGCATGGGACTTAGGGGGGAAAGCACAGATACGCAGTATTTT; cdr3_aa: CASSMGLRGESTDTQYF
v_call: TRBV5-1; j_call: TRBJ2-2; clone_size: many; d_call: TRBD1; cdr3_nt: TGCGCCAGCAGCTTGGTGGCAGGGGGTGCCGGGGAGCTGTTTTTT; cdr3_aa: CASSLVAGGAGELFF
v_call: TRBV27; j_call: TRBJ2-1; clone_size: many; d_call: -; cdr3_nt: TGTGCCAGCAAGCTTTATGACCAGCGGAATGAGCAGTTCTTC; cdr3_aa: CASKLYDQRNEQFF
v_call: TRBV20-1; j_call: TRBJ1-6; clone_size: many; d_call: TRBD1; cdr3_nt: TGCAGTGCTAGGGGGGACAGGGAGAATTCACCCCTCCACTTT; cdr3_aa: CSARGDRENSPLHF
v_call: TRBV5-6; j_call: TRBJ1-1; clone_size: many; d_call: -; cdr3_nt: TGTGCCAGCAGCCGGGAAGTTAGAACTGAAGCTTTCTTT; cdr3_aa: CASSREVRTEAFF
v_call: TRBV20-1; j_call: TRBJ2-7; clone_size: few; d_call: -; cdr3_nt: TGCAGTGCTAGAGAACAGTCCTACGAGCAGTACTTC; cdr3_aa: CSAREQSYEQYF
v_call: TRBV3-1; j_call: TRBJ2-7; clone_size: many; d_call: -; cdr3_nt: TGTGCCAGCAGCCAAGATCGGCGGGTGGTCGAGCAGTACTTC; cdr3_aa: CASSQDRRVVEQYF
v_call: TRBV20-1; j_call: TRBJ2-4; clone_size: many; d_call: -; cdr3_nt: TGCAGTGCTAGAATTTGGGCAGGCAAACTGGGCCAAGGCGCAAACATTCAGTACTTC; cdr3_aa: CSARIWAGKLGQGANIQYF
v_call: TRBV12-3/TRBV12-4; j_call: TRBJ2-7; clone_size: many; d_call: -; cdr3_nt: TGTGCCAGCACTGTAACAGGGAACTACGAGCAGTACTTC; cdr3_aa: CASTVTGNYEQYF
v_call: TRBV5-1; j_call: TRBJ1-1; clone_size: many; d_call: -; cdr3_nt: TGCGCCAGCAGCTTCGCTCAGGGGGAAGCTTTCTTT; cdr3_aa: CASSFAQGEAFF
v_call: TRBV5-1; j_call: TRBJ2-3; clone_size: -; d_call: TRBD2; cdr3_nt: TGCGCCAGCAGACAACGGGGGGGTAGGACAGATACGCAGTATTTT; cdr3_aa: CASRQRGGRTDTQYF
v_call: TRBV5-1; j_call: TRBJ2-5; clone_size: many; d_call: -; cdr3_nt: TGCGCCAGCAGGACGTCCCTGGGAGAGACCCAGTACTTC; cdr3_aa: CASRTSLGETQYF
v_call: TRBV3-1; j_call: TRBJ1-4; clone_size: many; d_call: -; cdr3_nt: TGTGCCAGCAGCCAAGGGGAAAAACTGTTTTTT; cdr3_aa: CASSQGEKLFF
v_call: TRBV6-6; j_call: TRBJ2-2; clone_size: many; d_call: -; cdr3_nt: TGTGCCAGCAGTTTGGTGGGGAACACCGGGGAGCTGTTTTTT; cdr3_aa: CASSLVGNTGELFF
v_call: TRBV27; j_call: TRBJ1-1; clone_size: -; d_call: -; cdr3_nt: TGTGCCAGCAGTTTATTCGGCAGCCCTGGAGCTTTCTTT; cdr3_aa: CASSLFGSPGAFF
v_call: TRBV20-1; j_call: TRBJ1-1; clone_size: many; d_call: TRBD1; cdr3_nt: TGCAGTGCTAGAGATCTTGTGACAGGGGTAGAGAACACTGAAGCTTTCTTT; cdr3_aa: CSARDLVTGVENTEAFF
v_call: TRBV6-5; j_call: TRBJ2-7; clone_size: many; d_call: -; cdr3_nt: TGTGCCAGCAGTTACTCCACGGCGGTAAGGAACGAGCAGTACTTC; cdr3_aa: CASSYSTAVRNEQYF
v_call: TRBV29-1; j_call: TRBJ2-1; clone_size: many; d_call: -; cdr3_nt: TGCAGCGTTGCGCAACAGAGGAAGGACAATGAGCAGTTCTTC; cdr3_aa: CSVAQQRKDNEQFF
v_call: TRBV20-1; j_call: TRBJ2-3; clone_size: many; d_call: -; cdr3_nt: TGCAGTGCTTCTAATCGGGCCACGAAGAACCGCGGCACAGATACGCAGTATTTT; cdr3_aa: CSASNRATKNRGTDTQYF
v_call: TRBV5-1; j_call: TRBJ2-7; clone_size: few; d_call: -; cdr3_nt: TGCGCCAGCCGGGACGGCACCTACGAGCAGTACTTC; cdr3_aa: CASRDGTYEQYF
v_call: TRBV7-2; j_call: TRBJ1-5; clone_size: many; d_call: -; cdr3_nt: TGTGCCAGCAGCCCGGGGACGGGGGGTCAGCCCCAGAATTTT; cdr3_aa: CASSPGTGGQPQNF
v_call: TRBV10-2; j_call: TRBJ2-2; clone_size: few; d_call: -; cdr3_nt: TGCGCCAGCAGTGTCAGGGACAGGGAGCTGTTTTTT; cdr3_aa: CASSVRDRELFF
v_call: TRBV3-1; j_call: TRBJ2-2; clone_size: few; d_call: TRBD2; cdr3_nt: TGTGCCAGCAGCAACGCCGGGACTAGGTTCACCGGGGAGCTGTTTTTT; cdr3_aa: CASSNAGTRFTGELFF
v_call: TRBV20-1; j_call: TRBJ1-5; clone_size: many; d_call: TRBD1; cdr3_nt: TGCAGTGCCAAAATGACAGGGGCTGGGCAGCCCCAGCATTTT; cdr3_aa: CSAKMTGAGQPQHF
v_call: TRBV11-2; j_call: TRBJ2-5; clone_size: many; d_call: -; cdr3_nt: TGTGCCAGCAGCTCCCTGTTTGGGCGCCTACAAGAGACCCAGTACTTC; cdr3_aa: CASSSLFGRLQETQYF
v_call: TRBV5-1; j_call: TRBJ2-7; clone_size: many; d_call: -; cdr3_nt: TGCGCCAGCAGCTTCTTTGCGGGTACCTACGAGCAGTACTTC; cdr3_aa: CASSFFAGTYEQYF
v_call: TRBV2; j_call: TRBJ2-7; clone_size: -; d_call: -; cdr3_nt: TGTGCCAGAAGGATTTACGAGCAGTACTTC; cdr3_aa: CARRIYEQYF
v_call: TRBV10-2; j_call: TRBJ1-2; clone_size: -; d_call: TRBD1; cdr3_nt: TGCGCCAGCAGTGTGTCCGGGGACAGAGGTTACTACACCTTC; cdr3_aa: CASSVSGDRGYYTF
v_call: TRBV20-1; j_call: TRBJ2-3; clone_size: many; d_call: -; cdr3_nt: TGCAGTGCTTTCCAGACTAGCACAGATACGCAGTATTTT; cdr3_aa: CSAFQTSTDTQYF
v_call: TRBV7-2; j_call: TRBJ2-2; clone_size: many; d_call: -; cdr3_nt: TGTGCCAGCAGCTTAGTGGGGGCAACGAACACCGGGGAGCTGTTTTTT; cdr3_aa: CASSLVGATNTGELFF
v_call: TRBV5-1; j_call: TRBJ2-3; clone_size: many; d_call: TRBD2; cdr3_nt: TGCGCCAGCAGGGATGGGACTAGCGGCACAGATACGCAGTATTTT; cdr3_aa: CASRDGTSGTDTQYF
v_call: TRBV7-9; j_call: TRBJ1-5; clone_size: many; d_call: -; cdr3_nt: TGTGCCAGCAGCTTAAATGGCGAAGGGCAGCCCCAGCATTTT; cdr3_aa: CASSLNGEGQPQHF
v_call: TRBV20-1; j_call: TRBJ2-7; clone_size: many; d_call: -; cdr3_nt: TGCAGTGCTCGACGGGGCGGTCGCTACGAGCAGTACTTC; cdr3_aa: CSARRGGRYEQYF
v_call: TRBV20-1; j_call: TRBJ2-5; clone_size: -; d_call: TRBD1; cdr3_nt: TGCAGTGCTACTCAGGGGGCCGGGAGAGAGACCCAGTACTTC; cdr3_aa: CSATQGAGRETQYF
v_call: TRBV12-3/TRBV12-4; j_call: TRBJ2-7; clone_size: -; d_call: TRBD2; cdr3_nt: TGTGCCAGCAGACCAAGCGGGGGGGGCTCCTACGAGCAGTACTTC; cdr3_aa: CASRPSGGGSYEQYF
v_call: TRBV5-1; j_call: TRBJ2-2; clone_size: many; d_call: -; cdr3_nt: TGCGCCAGCAGCTTTGTAGACACCGGGGAGCTGTTTTTT; cdr3_aa: CASSFVDTGELFF
v_call: TRBV10-3; j_call: TRBJ2-1; clone_size: few; d_call: -; cdr3_nt: TGTGCCATCAGTGAGGCTGGTAGCTCCTACAATGAGCAGTTCTTC; cdr3_aa: CAISEAGSSYNEQFF
v_call: TRBV3-1; j_call: TRBJ2-7; clone_size: many; d_call: TRBD1; cdr3_nt: TGTGCCAGCAGCCAAGGTACGGACAGGGTCTCCGAGCAGTACTTC; cdr3_aa: CASSQGTDRVSEQYF
v_call: TRBV20-1; j_call: TRBJ2-7; clone_size: many; d_call: -; cdr3_nt: TGCAGTGCTACTATAGGTTACGAGCAGTACTTC; cdr3_aa: CSATIGYEQYF
v_call: TRBV9; j_call: TRBJ2-3; clone_size: many; d_call: -; cdr3_nt: TGTGCCAGCAGCGTAGTATTGGGCACAGATACGCAGTATTTT; cdr3_aa: CASSVVLGTDTQYF
v_call: TRBV27; j_call: TRBJ1-5; clone_size: many; d_call: -; cdr3_nt: TGTGCCAGCAGTGGGAGGGGTCAGCCCCAGCATTTT; cdr3_aa: CASSGRGQPQHF
v_call: TRBV2; j_call: TRBJ1-1; clone_size: -; d_call: -; cdr3_nt: TGTGCCAGCAGAGGGTCTCGGTCGGGCACTGAAGCTTTCTTT; cdr3_aa: CASRGSRSGTEAFF